The 30 T cell receptor beta chains below were found in one sample sequenced in a study of blood T cells in healthy people across ages. Sample-barcoded 5' priming and a J-beta primer mix drove a second PCR of about 7 to 12 cycles. From the 5' RACE reads, TCRdb called clonotypes with MiXCR, one entry per CDR3 protein. The repertoire holds around 1,500,000 distinct CDR3 sequences, about 40% seen once, with around 8% in the top ten. Input material: blood. These receptors were obtained from a woman aged 18-29 years in good health.

This clonotype was observed once. V and J are TRBV25-1 and TRBJ1-3; 7 bases agree with TRBD1. The CDR3 extends over 16 amino acids. From germline, CDR1 is MGHDK and CDR2 SYGVNS. The junction had 6 bases not matched to a gene; V was cut back by 4 bases and J by 0 bases. The CDR3 here is CASSGRDSRSGNTIYF. In DNA, the CDR3 is TGTGCCAGCAGTGGCCGGGACAGCCGCTCTGGAAACACCATATATTTT.

This chain joins TRBV20-1 and TRBJ2-5; the match to TRBD2 covers 10 bases. The CDR3 sequence is 16 residues long. Trimming removed 3 bases from V and 2 bases from J; junction bases left unmatched: 9. Germline lookup yields CDR1 DFQATT and CDR2 SNEGSKA (reference sequence). The CDR3, as DNA: TGCAGTGCTAGCCCTCTTCGAGCGGGGGGGCAAGAGACCCAGTACTTC. This translates into CSASPLRAGGQETQYF.

V is TRBV27 and J is TRBJ1-2, with TRBD1 matching over 8 bases. V was pared by 5 bases and J by 6 bases, with 8 bases of the junction left unmatched. In germline, CDR1 is MNHEY, CDR2 SMNVEV (reference sequence). CDR3 length: 14 amino acids. CDR3 residues: CASSVGPGQDGYTF. DNA of the CDR3: TGTGCCAGCAGTGTTGGGCCGGGACAGGATGGCTACACCTTC.

This clonotype was seen a few times. The chain carries TRBV6-1 and TRBJ2-3; D is perhaps TRBD1 (5 bases). The CDR3 extends over 15 amino acids. V lost 1 base and J 3 bases, leaving 11 bases between the germline ends. From germline, CDR1 is MNHNS and CDR2 SASEGT. CDR3 residues: CASSEGTSRTDTQYF. The CDR3 DNA sequence: TGTGCCAGCAGTGAAGGGACATCTCGTACAGATACGCAGTATTTT.

This clonotype showed up just a few times. The gene calls are TRBV20-1 and TRBJ2-5, with TRBD2 matching 12 bases. The CDR3 covers 16 residues. Germline CDR1 DFQATT, CDR2 SNEGSKA (reference sequence). Unmatched junction bases numbered 11, after V lost 3 bases and J lost 6 bases. The DNA for the CDR3 is TGCAGTGCTAGCCCTACCCTGACTAGCGGGAGAAAGACCCAGTACTTC. It yields the protein CSASPTLTSGRKTQYF.

The genes are TRBV11-2 and TRBJ2-5; D may match TRBD1 or TRBD2 (6 bases each). Trimming cost V 3 bases and J 11 bases, with 13 bases left between them. This CDR3 spans 12 amino acids. Germline V CDR1 and CDR2: SGHAT, FQNNGV. The CDR3 region is CASSFLGGGQYF. DNA for the CDR3: TGTGCCAGCAGCTTTCTGGGGGGCGGGCAGTACTTC.

V gene TRBV12-3 or TRBV12-4 combines with J gene TRBJ2-1; 7 bases map to TRBD2. This CDR3 spans 15 amino acids. Unmatched junction bases numbered 7, after V lost 7 bases and J lost 1 base. CDR3 sequence reads: CASTLGRGSYNEQFF. DNA of the CDR3: TGTGCCAGCACTCTTGGGAGGGGTTCCTACAATGAGCAGTTCTTC.

Remarks on this clonotype: The germline gene is not matched at one end of the junction; a read error may be the cause. This chain connects TRBV20-1 to TRBJ2-7; D perhaps matches TRBD2 (6 bases). This CDR3 contains 14 residues. Germline CDR1 DFQATT, CDR2 SNEGSKA (reference sequence). CDR3 in DNA: TGCAGTGCTAGTAGCGGAGACAGCTCCTGCGAGCAGTACTTC. Its translation is CSASSGDSSCEQYF.

This chain connects TRBV7-8 to TRBJ2-1; 7 bases align to TRBD2. The trim removed 9 bases at V and 7 bases at J, leaving 12 bases unmatched. Germline loops: CDR1 SGHVS, CDR2 FQNEAQ. The CDR3 contains 14 residues. The CDR3: CASLREDTGNEQFF. CDR3 DNA sequence: TGTGCCAGTCTCCGGGAGGACACGGGGAATGAGCAGTTCTTC.

This clonotype was picked up a small number of times. The rearrangement uses TRBV6-5 and TRBJ1-4, with D maybe TRBD1 (6 bases). The length of the CDR3 is 16 residues. V was clipped by 4 bases and J by 5 bases, with 17 bases between them. CDR1 MNHEY and CDR2 SVGAGI come from the germline V gene. Here the CDR3 reads CASSSHKGVKNEKLFF. The DNA for the CDR3 is TGTGCCAGCAGTTCCCACAAGGGGGTGAAGAATGAAAAACTGTTTTTT.

The gene calls are TRBV5-1 and TRBJ2-1; TRBD1 is a possible D gene (6 bases). Near its end, the DNA agrees better with TRBJ2-7, so the J call may be wrong. The germline V gene encodes CDR1 SGHRS and CDR2 YFSETQ. The length of the CDR3 is 16 residues. CDR3 coding DNA: TGCGCCAGCAGCTTGGATAGCAGGGGTTCCTACAATGAGCAGTACTTC. Translating it yields CASSLDSRGSYNEQYF.

This clonotype was counted at least ten times. J is TRBJ2-1 and V is TRBV12-3 or TRBV12-4; TRBD2 matches at 10 bases. The CDR3 consists of 14 residues. Trimming cost V 5 bases and J 4 bases; bases outside gene matches: 2. CDR3 region: CASSPTSGYNEQFF. Written as DNA, the CDR3 is TGTGCCAGCAGTCCGACTAGCGGGTACAATGAGCAGTTCTTC.

The V and J genes are TRBV4-1 and TRBJ2-3; 8 bases align to TRBD2. V lost 3 bases and J lost 2; bases outside the gene matches: 4. From germline, CDR1 is MGHRA and CDR2 YSYEKL. CDR3 size: 15 residues. CDR3 loop: CASSQGLGYTDTQYF. CDR3 DNA: TGCGCCAGCAGCCAGGGACTAGGTTACACAGATACGCAGTATTTT.

The rearrangement joins TRBV6-5 to TRBJ2-7, with D perhaps assigned TRBD1 or TRBD2 (6 bases each). V was clipped by 2 bases and J by 0 bases, with 14 bases between them. Germline loops: CDR1 MNHEY, CDR2 SVGAGI. The CDR3 has 16 amino acids. The DNA for the CDR3 is TGTGCCAGCAGTTACGGGGGCGGGGTGAGCTCCTACGAGCAGTACTTC. Residues: CASSYGGGVSSYEQYF.

This clonotype occurred a few times. The gene calls are TRBV6-5 and TRBJ2-1, with 7 nucleotides matching TRBD2. With 9 bases clipped from V and 5 bases from J, the junction kept 16 bases outside the gene matches. There are 16 residues in the CDR3. Germline values: CDR1 MNHEY, CDR2 SVGAGI. The CDR3 nucleotides read TGTGCCAGTCGACCTTCAATGGGGCTAGCGGACAATGAGCAGTTCTTC. Translation gives CASRPSMGLADNEQFF.

This chain connects TRBV3-1 to TRBJ1-2, with D possibly matching TRBD1 (5 bases). Deletions cut 2 bases from V and 7 bases from J, with 11 bases between. The CDR3 loop spans 13 amino acids. The germline V gene encodes CDR1 LGHDT and CDR2 YNNKEL (reference sequence). The DNA of the CDR3 is TGTGCCAGCAGCCAAACATCAGGGAGTGGCTACACCTTC. This translates into CASSQTSGSGYTF.

The CDR3 nucleotides read TGTGCCAGCAGCGCTTTTGAAGAGACCCAGTACTTC. Translating it yields CASSAFEETQYF. The V call is TRBV9, the J call TRBJ2-5; unclear D gene. CDR1 is SGDLS, CDR2 YYNGEE, per germline. The CDR3 covers 12 residues. Trimming shortened V by 3 bases and J by 3 bases, and 6 bases separated the two germline ends. The full variable domain, rest sourced from reference TRBV9 and TRBJ2-5, is DSGVTQTPKHLITATGQRVTLRCSPRSGDLSVYWYQQSLDQGLQFLIQYYNGEERAKGNILERFSAQQFPDLHSELNLSSLELGDSALYFCASSAFEETQYFGPGTRLLVL.

The chain couples TRBV6-5 to TRBJ2-7; D gene ambiguous. V dropped 0 bases and J dropped 3 bases, with 18 bases sitting between them. Germline loops: CDR1 MNHEY, CDR2 SVGAGI. This CDR3 is built from 17 residues. CDR3 DNA sequence: TGTGCCAGCAGTTACTCGAGGTTTCGGCCCGGCCTCTACGAGCAGTACTTC. It codes for CASSYSRFRPGLYEQYF.

The chain carries TRBV12-3 or TRBV12-4 and TRBJ2-7, with a possible D match to TRBD1 (6 bases). With 0 bases removed from V and 1 base from J, the gap between germline ends came to 13 bases. CDR3 size: 16 residues. CDR3 nucleotide sequence: TGTGCCAGCAGTTTAGCGGGGGCAGGGAAATCCTACGAGCAGTACTTC. As protein: CASSLAGAGKSYEQYF.

This clonotype was counted between two and nine times. This chain links TRBV9 with TRBJ2-1; 8 bases agree with TRBD2. CDR3 length: 17 amino acids. V trimming: 4 bases; J trimming: 0 bases; junction bases outside the gene matches: 9. Germline V gene sequence: CDR1 SGDLS, CDR2 YYNGEE. The CDR3 loop reads CASSPAGGTSSYNEQFF. DNA of the CDR3: TGTGCCAGCAGCCCCGCGGGGGGCACCAGCTCCTACAATGAGCAGTTCTTC. Full variable domain (outside the CDR3, taken from reference TRBV9 and TRBJ2-1): DSGVTQTPKHLITATGQRVTLRCSPRSGDLSVYWYQQSLDQGLQFLIQYYNGEERAKGNILERFSAQQFPDLHSELNLSSLELGDSALYFCASSPAGGTSSYNEQFFGPGTRLTVL.

The V call is TRBV6-1, the J call TRBJ2-1, with D tentatively TRBD1 or TRBD2 (6 bases each). There are 14 residues in the CDR3. V lost 1 base to trimming and J lost 10 bases, with 14 bases between them. The germline CDR1 and CDR2 sequences are MNHNS and SASEGT. The CDR3 loop reads CASSEGGTLGEQFF. DNA for the CDR3: TGTGCCAGCAGTGAAGGCGGGACACTAGGGGAGCAGTTCTTC.

This clonotype came up a few times. V and J are TRBV7-2 and TRBJ2-1; D not certain. The CDR3 totals 12 residues. V dropped 2 bases and J dropped 13 bases, with 12 bases sitting between them. The germline gives CDR1 SGHTA, CDR2 FQGNSA. CDR3 sequence: CASSLTAFGQFF. The CDR3, as DNA: TGTGCCAGCAGCTTAACTGCTTTCGGTCAGTTCTTC. Full variable domain (rest looked up from reference TRBV7-2 and TRBJ2-1): GAGVSQSPSNKVTEKGKDVELRCDPISGHTALYWYRQSLGQGLEFLIYFQGNSAPDKSGLPSDRFSAERTGGSVSTLTIQRTQQEDSAVYLCASSLTAFGQFFGPGTRLTVL.

The rearrangement uses TRBV6-5 and TRBJ1-2; TRBD1 agrees at 9 bases. CDR1 and CDR2 from the germline V gene are MNHEY and SVGAGI. V lost 0 bases, J lost 5 bases, and 4 bases stayed unmatched. The CDR3 contains 15 residues. CDR3 in DNA: TGTGCCAGCAGTTACTCCAACAGGGGGCTGTATGGCTACACCTTC. Residues: CASSYSNRGLYGYTF.

This clonotype was seen only a few times. The chain carries TRBV10-3 and TRBJ2-6; D remains ambiguous. Looked up from germline, CDR1 is ENHRY and CDR2 is SYGVKD. The CDR3 length is 12 residues. V lost 2 bases and J lost 13, with 9 bases in between. CDR3 residues: CAISEGVIVLTF. CDR3 coding DNA: TGTGCCATCAGTGAGGGGGTTATAGTCCTGACTTTC.

This clonotype showed up just a few times. This sequence joins TRBV7-9 and TRBJ2-1; TRBD2 agrees at 7 bases. This CDR3 region has 14 residues. Germline V CDR1 and CDR2: SEHNR, FQNEAQ (reference sequence). V gave up 5 bases and J gave up 6 bases; unmatched junction bases: 7. CDR3 DNA: TGTGCCAGCAGCCCGGGGGGACTGATCAATGAGCAGTTCTTC. It translates to CASSPGGLINEQFF.

The V call is TRBV5-4, the J call TRBJ1-2; D call uncertain. There are 13 residues in the CDR3. Germline V CDR1 and CDR2: SGHNT, YYREEE (reference sequence). Trimming took 4 bases from V and 2 from J, leaving 9 bases between them. This chain's CDR3 is CASSPHGNYGYTF. The CDR3 DNA reads TGTGCCAGCAGCCCCCACGGAAACTATGGCTACACCTTC.

This clonotype was seen a few times. This sequence joins TRBV30 and TRBJ2-1; D may correspond to TRBD1 or TRBD2 (5 bases each). This CDR3 has 13 residues. CDR1 is GTSNPN, CDR2 SVGIG, per germline (reference sequence). V lost 2 bases, J lost 5 bases, and 10 bases lay in between. The CDR3 bases are TGTGCCTGGAGTCGGGGCGGAGACAATGAGCAGTTCTTC. Amino acids: CAWSRGGDNEQFF.

This clonotype has a handful of counts. The chain employs TRBV29-1 and TRBJ2-5, with a tentative D call TRBD2 (6 bases). Germline CDR1 is SQVTM and CDR2 is ANQGSEA. The CDR3 consists of 13 residues. Trimming stripped 1 base from V and 4 bases from J, with 10 bases between. CDR3 region: CSVEGLDLETQYF. The CDR3, as DNA: TGCAGCGTTGAAGGACTAGATCTAGAGACCCAGTACTTC.

This clonotype came up a few times. This chain links TRBV12-3 or TRBV12-4 with TRBJ2-5; 8 positions match TRBD1. CDR3 length: 14 amino acids. Trimming at V came to 4 bases and at J to 3 bases, leaving 4 bases not matched to a gene. CDR3 bases: TGTGCCAGCAGTTACAGGGGGAGAGAAGAGACCCAGTACTTC. As protein: CASSYRGREETQYF.

The rearrangement uses TRBV18 and TRBJ2-3; D possibly corresponds to TRBD1 (6 bases). V was trimmed by 0 bases and J by 14 bases, leaving 15 bases between them. The germline V gene encodes CDR1 KGHSH and CDR2 LQKENI. The CDR3 covers 13 residues. CDR3 DNA sequence: TGTGCCAGCTCACCACCTCCCGGGACAAGACTGTATTTT. Translation: CASSPPPGTRLYF. The full variable domain, in which reference TRBV18 and TRBJ2-3 provide the parts outside the CDR3, is NAGVMQNPRHLVRRRGQEARLRCSPMKGHSHVYWYRQLPEEGLKFMVYLQKENIIDESGMPKERFSAEFPKEGPSILRIQQVVRGDSAAYFCASSPPPGTRLYFGPGTRLTVL.